This entry features one T cell receptor (beta chain) sequence. Its cognate antigen is unknown. This specimen comes from a study of long-term antiretroviral therapy in people with HIV. Study conclusions and caveats: Versus controls, repertoires in people with HIV had narrower CDR3 length ranges. Pre-ART expanded clones dominated the repertoire at every time point. Collection spanned 2004 to 2017; ART regimens may be less effective than current ones.

Treatment for every participant with HIV took place in the United States. This CDR3 is built from 15 residues. V shed 5 bases, J shed 3 bases, and the junction held 8 bases outside the gene matches. The germline CDR1 and CDR2 sequences are SGHRS and YFSETQ. immunoSEQ v3.0 was run at survey level. Clones were read by immunoSEQ multiplex PCR, and TCRdb kept only the in-frame ones, dropping some. There are about 4,800 clones in the sample; approximately 90% occur only once, and 6.1% lies in the top ten. V and J are TRBV5-1 and TRBJ2-1; 7 bases agree with TRBD2. Sequenced here: unsorted PBMCs, sampled 1.3 years after starting antiretroviral therapy. The TCR sequence derives from a woman in her forties or fifties with HIV. The chain's CDR3 is CASSRPVAGYNEQFF. CDR3 nucleotides: TGCGCCAGCAGTCGGCCGGTAGCGGGCTACAATGAGCAGTTCTTC.